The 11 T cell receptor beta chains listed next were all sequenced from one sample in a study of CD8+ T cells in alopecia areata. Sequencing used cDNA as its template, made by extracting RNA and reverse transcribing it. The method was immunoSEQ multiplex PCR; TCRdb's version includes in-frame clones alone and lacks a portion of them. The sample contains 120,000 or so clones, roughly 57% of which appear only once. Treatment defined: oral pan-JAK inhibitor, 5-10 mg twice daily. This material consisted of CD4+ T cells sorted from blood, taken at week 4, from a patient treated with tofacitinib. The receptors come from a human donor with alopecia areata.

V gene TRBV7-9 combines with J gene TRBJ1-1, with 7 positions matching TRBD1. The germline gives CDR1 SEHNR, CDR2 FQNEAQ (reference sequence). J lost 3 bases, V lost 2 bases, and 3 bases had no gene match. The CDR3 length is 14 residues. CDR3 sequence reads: CASSLSRGDTEAFF. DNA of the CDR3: TGTGCCAGCAGCTTATCCAGGGGGGACACTGAAGCTTTCTTT. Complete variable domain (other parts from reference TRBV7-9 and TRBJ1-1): DTGVSQNPRHKITKRGQNVTFRCDPISEHNRLYWYRQTLGQGPEFLTYFQNEAQLEKSRLLSDRFSAERPKGSFSTLEIQRTEQGDSAMYLCASSLSRGDTEAFFGQGTRLTVV.

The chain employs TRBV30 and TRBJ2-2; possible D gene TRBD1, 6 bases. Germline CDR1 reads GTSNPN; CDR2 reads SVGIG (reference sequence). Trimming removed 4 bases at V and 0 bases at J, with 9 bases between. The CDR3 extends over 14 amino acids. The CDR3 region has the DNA TGTGCCTGGAATACAGGGCCGAACACCGGGGAGCTGTTTTTT. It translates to CAWNTGPNTGELFF.

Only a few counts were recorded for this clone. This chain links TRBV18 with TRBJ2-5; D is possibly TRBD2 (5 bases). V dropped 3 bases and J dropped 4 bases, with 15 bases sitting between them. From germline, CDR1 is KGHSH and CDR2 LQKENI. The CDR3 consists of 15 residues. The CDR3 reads CASSPSPSGGETQYF. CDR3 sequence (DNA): TGTGCCAGCTCACCTTCCCCAAGCGGAGGAGAGACCCAGTACTTC.

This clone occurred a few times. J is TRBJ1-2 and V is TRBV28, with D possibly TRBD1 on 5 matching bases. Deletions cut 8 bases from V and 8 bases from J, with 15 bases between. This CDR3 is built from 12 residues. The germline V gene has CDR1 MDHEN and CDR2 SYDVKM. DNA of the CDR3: TGTGCCAGCGTTGGGACGGTGTGGGGCTACACCTTC. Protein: CASVGTVWGYTF.

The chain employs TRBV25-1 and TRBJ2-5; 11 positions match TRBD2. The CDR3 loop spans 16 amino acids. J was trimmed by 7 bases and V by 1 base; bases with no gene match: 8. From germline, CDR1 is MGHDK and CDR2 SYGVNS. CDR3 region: CASSEFTSGSSVTQYF. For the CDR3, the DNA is TGTGCCAGCAGTGAATTCACTAGCGGGAGCAGTGTGACCCAGTACTTC.

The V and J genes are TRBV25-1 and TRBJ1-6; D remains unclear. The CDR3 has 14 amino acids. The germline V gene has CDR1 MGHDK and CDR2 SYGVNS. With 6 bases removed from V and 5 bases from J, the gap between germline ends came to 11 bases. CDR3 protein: CASSRMGHNSPLHF. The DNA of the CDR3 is TGTGCCAGCAGCCGAATGGGCCATAATTCACCCCTCCACTTT.

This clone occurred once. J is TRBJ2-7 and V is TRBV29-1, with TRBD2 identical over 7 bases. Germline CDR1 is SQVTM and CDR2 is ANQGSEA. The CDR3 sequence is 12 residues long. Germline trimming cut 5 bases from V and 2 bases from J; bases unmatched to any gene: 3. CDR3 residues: CSVLGLAYEQYF. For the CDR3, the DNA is TGCAGCGTTCTCGGACTAGCCTACGAGCAGTACTTC.

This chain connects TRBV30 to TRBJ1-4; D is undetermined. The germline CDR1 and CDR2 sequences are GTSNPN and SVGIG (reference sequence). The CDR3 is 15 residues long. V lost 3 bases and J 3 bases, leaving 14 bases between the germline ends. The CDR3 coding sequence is TGTGCCTGGAGGTCTCTTTTCACCGCTAATGAAAAACTGTTTTTT. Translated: CAWRSLFTANEKLFF.

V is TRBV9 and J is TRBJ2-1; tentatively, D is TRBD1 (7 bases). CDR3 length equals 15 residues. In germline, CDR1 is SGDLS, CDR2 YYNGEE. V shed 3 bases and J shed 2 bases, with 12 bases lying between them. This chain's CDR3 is CASSGRDSTYNEQFF. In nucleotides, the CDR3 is TGTGCCAGCAGCGGGCGGGACAGTACCTACAATGAGCAGTTCTTC.

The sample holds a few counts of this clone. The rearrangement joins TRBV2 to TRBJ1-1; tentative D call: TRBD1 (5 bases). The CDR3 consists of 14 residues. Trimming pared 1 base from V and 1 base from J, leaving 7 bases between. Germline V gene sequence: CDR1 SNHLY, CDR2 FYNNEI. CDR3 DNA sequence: TGTGCCAGCAGTGAAGTTAGGGGGAACACTGAAGCTTTCTTT. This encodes CASSEVRGNTEAFF.

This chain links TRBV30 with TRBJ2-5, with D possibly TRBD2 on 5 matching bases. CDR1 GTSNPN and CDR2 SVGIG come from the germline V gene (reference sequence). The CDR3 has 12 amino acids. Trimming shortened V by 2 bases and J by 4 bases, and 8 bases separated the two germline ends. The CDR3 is CAWSSGAETQYF. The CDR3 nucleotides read TGTGCCTGGAGTAGCGGAGCAGAGACCCAGTACTTC. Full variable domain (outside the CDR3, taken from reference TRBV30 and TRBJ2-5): SQTIHQWPATLVQPVGSPLSLECTVEGTSNPNLYWYRQAAGRGLQLLFYSVGIGQISSEVPQNLSASRPQDRQFILSSKKLLLSDSGFYLCAWSSGAETQYFGPGTRLLVL.